The source of this TCR beta chain is a study of CD8+ T cells in alopecia areata. Broader study findings: Alopecia totalis/universalis scalp especially showed more expanded CD8+ clones than normal scalp.

Comments on this clone: What it binds is unknown.

Following RNA extraction, reverse transcription yielded cDNA that acted as the sequencing template. The assay was immunoSEQ multiplex PCR, and TCRdb's table has in-frame clones only and misses some. The table records about 180,000 clones, 63% of them present only once. Germline CDR1 reads MNHEY; CDR2 reads SMNVEV (reference sequence). J lost 12 bases, V lost 5 bases, and 18 bases had no gene match. This CDR3 has 17 residues. This receptor was obtained from a human donor with alopecia areata. Sequenced material: CD4+ T cells sorted from blood, taken at week 0. The V and J genes are TRBV27 and TRBJ1-6; 8 positions agree with TRBD1. CDR3 DNA: TGTGCCAGCAGTCCCTATCCCCCGGGACAGGCCCGTTTACCCCTCCACTTT. Residues: CASSPYPPGQARLPLHF.